These 11 T cell receptor beta chains originate from one sample sequenced in a study of blood T cells in healthy people across ages. Combining a sample-barcoded 5' primer with a J-beta primer mix, a second PCR ran for roughly 7 to 11 cycles. TCRdb used MiXCR to reprocess the 5' RACE reads, holding one entry per CDR3 protein. The sample has 650,000 to 1,000,000 distinct CDR3 sequences, approximately 35% seen once. Sequencing was performed on blood. Every receptor here comes from a man between 18 and 35 years old in good health.

The V gene is TRBV7-9, the J gene TRBJ2-7; D tentatively fits TRBD1 or TRBD2 (6 bases each). With 2 bases removed from V and 0 bases from J, the gap between germline ends came to 11 bases. Germline CDR1 SEHNR, CDR2 FQNEAQ (reference sequence). CDR3 length: 15 amino acids. The CDR3 nucleotides read TGTGCCAGCAGCTTATTCCCGGGGGCCTCCTACGAGCAGTACTTC. Its protein is CASSLFPGASYEQYF.

This chain links TRBV28 with TRBJ1-2, with TRBD1 identical over 8 bases. This CDR3 contains 13 residues. Trimming cost V 8 bases and J 6 bases; bases outside gene matches: 8. Germline CDR1 is MDHEN and CDR2 is SYDVKM. The CDR3 nucleotides read TGTGCCAGCTCGGAATACAGGGGGGATGGCTACACCTTC. Translated: CASSEYRGDGYTF.

This clonotype was picked up a small number of times. The chain couples TRBV7-2 to TRBJ2-5; D possibly corresponds to TRBD2 (6 bases). V was clipped by 6 bases and J by 5 bases, with 19 bases between them. CDR3 length: 15 amino acids. Looked up from germline, CDR1 is SGHTA and CDR2 is FQGNSA. CDR3 sequence reads: CASRDGRGQLETQYF. The CDR3 DNA sequence: TGTGCCAGCAGAGATGGGCGGGGTCAGCTCGAGACCCAGTACTTC.

V is TRBV9 and J is TRBJ2-7, with 7 bases identical to TRBD1. Germline V gene data show CDR1 as SGDLS and CDR2 as YYNGEE. Trimming removed 7 bases from V and 1 base from J; junction bases left unmatched: 8. The CDR3 runs to 14 residues. CDR3 in amino acids: CASGDRANSYEQYF. The CDR3 nucleotides are TGTGCCAGCGGCGACAGGGCGAATTCCTACGAGCAGTACTTC.

This clonotype was recorded a few times. The chain links TRBV12-3 or TRBV12-4 to TRBJ1-2; D not certain. The CDR3 has 15 residues. Between the trimmed V and J ends, which lost 2 bases and 5 bases, there was a span of 15 bases. CDR3 loop: CASSLSGPTEYGYTF. Written as DNA, the CDR3 is TGTGCCAGCAGTTTAAGCGGACCGACGGAGTATGGCTACACCTTC.

The chain is built from TRBV7-2 and TRBJ2-4, with unresolved D. This CDR3 contains 13 residues. Germline loops: CDR1 SGHTA, CDR2 FQGNSA. The ends were cut back, 7 bases at V and 13 bases at J, with 20 bases in the middle. In nucleotides, the CDR3 is TGTGCCAGCACTCCCTACCAGGAAAATGAGCAGTACTTC. Residues: CASTPYQENEQYF.

The V and J genes are TRBV7-2 and TRBJ2-5, with TRBD2 identical over 7 bases. The CDR3 totals 16 residues. In germline, CDR1 is SGHTA, CDR2 FQGNSA. Germline trimming cut 5 bases from V and 11 bases from J; bases unmatched to any gene: 20. CDR3 sequence reads: CASSTQSGASNNEQYF. The CDR3 region has the DNA TGTGCCAGCAGCACCCAGAGCGGGGCCTCCAACAATGAGCAGTACTTC.

This clonotype was found many times. The CDR3 DNA follows: TGTGCCAGCAGTTACTTTAGACAGGATATTTCCTACAATGAGCAGTTCTTC. It encodes CASSYFRQDISYNEQFF. The rearrangement joins TRBV6-6 to TRBJ2-1, with D possibly matching TRBD1 (6 bases). Germline CDR1 MNHNY, CDR2 SVGAGI (reference sequence). V dropped 1 base and J dropped 1 base, with 14 bases sitting between them. This CDR3 region has 17 residues.

Many counts were recorded for this clonotype. The rearrangement uses TRBV7-9 and TRBJ1-2, with a tentative D call TRBD1 (5 bases). Germline V gene sequence: CDR1 SEHNR, CDR2 FQNEAQ (reference sequence). Trimming cost V 5 bases and J 0 bases, with 16 bases left between them. The CDR3 totals 16 residues. CDR3 nucleotides: TGTGCCAGCAGCGTAGTCTCGGGGACCTCTAACTATGGCTACACCTTC. This gives the protein CASSVVSGTSNYGYTF.

This rearrangement joins TRBV5-5 to TRBJ1-2, with 8 bases fitting TRBD1. The CDR3 is made up of 15 amino acids. The V and J ends lost 5 bases and 5 bases, in that order; junction bases with no gene match: 11. CDR1 is SGHKS and CDR2 is YYEKEE in the germline V gene (reference sequence). The CDR3 region is CASSHRTGGRYGYTF. CDR3 in DNA: TGTGCCAGCAGTCACAGAACAGGGGGTCGTTATGGCTACACCTTC.

This clonotype has a handful of counts. The chain employs TRBV9 and TRBJ2-1; 9 bases match TRBD1. CDR1 SGDLS and CDR2 YYNGEE come from the germline V gene. V trimming: 4 bases; J trimming: 8 bases; junction bases outside the gene matches: 13. The CDR3 extends over 16 amino acids. CDR3 DNA: TGTGCCAGCAGCCAACAGGGGAGGGGGACAGGGCATGAGCAGTTCTTC. It yields the protein CASSQQGRGTGHEQFF. The full variable domain, its missing parts supplied by reference TRBV9 and TRBJ2-1, is DSGVTQTPKHLITATGQRVTLRCSPRSGDLSVYWYQQSLDQGLQFLIQYYNGEERAKGNILERFSAQQFPDLHSELNLSSLELGDSALYFCASSQQGRGTGHEQFFGPGTRLTVL.